This entry concerns a single T cell receptor beta chain. Assay: immunoSEQ multiplex PCR; the TCRdb copy retains only in-frame clones and omits some. The repertoire includes some 78,000 clones, around four fifths of them detected once, and approximately 1.2% sits in the top ten. The data derive from a study of T cell responses to AZD1222 COVID-19 vaccine. V lost 3 bases, J lost 3 bases, and 6 bases stayed unmatched. The CDR3 extends over 17 amino acids. From germline, CDR1 is MGHRA and CDR2 YSYEKL. The receptor's source is an adult who received the AZD1222 COVID-19 vaccine. V usage is TRBV4-1 and J usage is TRBJ2-5, with TRBD2 matching over 14 bases. The sequencing here drew on peripheral blood, taken 28 days after the second AZD1222 dose. The CDR3 coding sequence is TGCGCCAGCAGCCAGTATGGGACTAGCGGGAGTAAAGAGACCCAGTACTTC. The encoded protein is CASSQYGTSGSKETQYF.